This TCR beta chain emerged from a study of blood T cell repertoires in COVID-19 (dated by TCRdb to the early 2020s). Turning to the overall study: Collaborator samples came from the United States, Italy and Spain and covered acute and convalescent phases of COVID-19. The prospective study material was composed of cDNA or gDNA derived from T cells, B-cell-depleted T cells, or PBMCs. Subjects who had been exposed to COVID-19, were actively infected with it, or had recovered from it provided the deeply sampled blood TCRbeta repertoires that made up the dataset. The repertoires were released in a freely available public database meant as a resource for research on the immune response to SARS-CoV-2. The samples were drawn from the first 160 participants of the ongoing ImmuneRACE study and from 950 to 1,500 subjects provided by 6 global collaborators. Sample metadata almost always included a de-identified subject ID, COVID-19 status, age in years and sex. HLA class I and class II types, where available, came from metadata supplied by the sample provider rather than from assay-based typing. Study-wide findings and limitations: Clinical and demographic metadata were provided uncurated, with the amount varying by source and participant.

As for this clone: This clone's antigen is unknown. It has no much larger one-base neighbor in the sample; base qualities were not kept.

At one collaborating source in Seattle, patients were enrolled during active infection and were followed longitudinally through the course of disease. Whole blood was collected in K2EDTA tubes by collaborating institutions according to the institutions' own protocols. For TCRbeta analysis, collaborators shipped samples as frozen whole blood, isolated PBMCs, or DNA extracted from either of those sample types. Trimming removed 5 bases from V and 4 bases from J; the gene matches leave 4 bases unexplained. According to the germline V gene, CDR1 reads SGHAT and CDR2 reads FQNNGV. The CDR3 contains 13 residues, cysteine and phenylalanine counted. Just the 39-base CDR3 DNA is kept, in frame starting at base 1. TCRbeta CDR3 regions were amplified from genomic DNA by means of the immunoSEQ Assay, a bias-controlled multiplex PCR. From the authors' description of their analysis: The number of nucleated cells in each sample was estimated by amplification of reference gene primers within the assay. To quantify the absolute abundance of each unique TCRbeta CDR3 rearrangement, sequence reads were collapsed and filtered. For each sample, productive Simpson clonality was calculated as the square root of Simpson's diversity index over productive rearrangements. TCRdb holds this immuneACCESS table with in-frame rearrangements only. Some clones are missing; in checked studies, unresolved V genes explain under half, and the rest has no known cause. V and J calls and clone size are those listed in that table; D and trimming were worked out from the DNA. For this sample the table gives some 250,000 clones, of which 86% were detected only once. Jointly, the top ten make up more than 10% of the sample.

The rearranged segments are TRBV11-2 and TRBJ1-2; 7 junctional bases match TRBD1. The sample consisted of peripheral blood. This TCR came from a woman in her 30s with COVID-19, enrolled during active disease. At the DNA level, the sequence is TGTGCCAGCAGCCCAGGGGGAAGCTATGGCTACACCTTC. It is translated as CASSPGGSYGYTF. Where the CDR3 stops, the reference TRBV11-2 and TRBJ1-2 genes take over; the full variable domain is EAGVAQSPRYKIIEKRQSVAFWCNPISGHATLYWYQQILGQGPKLLIQFQNNGVVDDSQLPKDRFSAERLKGVDSTLKIQPAKLEDSAVYLCASSPGGSYGYTFGSGTRLTVV.